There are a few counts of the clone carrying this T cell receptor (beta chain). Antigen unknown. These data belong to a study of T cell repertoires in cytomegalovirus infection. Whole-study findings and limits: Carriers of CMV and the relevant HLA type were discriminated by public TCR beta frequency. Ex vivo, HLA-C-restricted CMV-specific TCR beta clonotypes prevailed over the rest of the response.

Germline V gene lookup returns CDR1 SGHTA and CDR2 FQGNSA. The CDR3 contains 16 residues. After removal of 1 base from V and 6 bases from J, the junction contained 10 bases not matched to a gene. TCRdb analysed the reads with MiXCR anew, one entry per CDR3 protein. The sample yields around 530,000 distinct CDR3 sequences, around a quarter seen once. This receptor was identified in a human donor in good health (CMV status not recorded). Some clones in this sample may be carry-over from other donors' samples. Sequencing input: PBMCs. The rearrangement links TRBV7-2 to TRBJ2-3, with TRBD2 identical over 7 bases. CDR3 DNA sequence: TGTGCCAGCAGCTTAGTCGGGGGAGGGCCAGAGGATACGCAGTATTTT. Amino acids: CASSLVGGGPEDTQYF.